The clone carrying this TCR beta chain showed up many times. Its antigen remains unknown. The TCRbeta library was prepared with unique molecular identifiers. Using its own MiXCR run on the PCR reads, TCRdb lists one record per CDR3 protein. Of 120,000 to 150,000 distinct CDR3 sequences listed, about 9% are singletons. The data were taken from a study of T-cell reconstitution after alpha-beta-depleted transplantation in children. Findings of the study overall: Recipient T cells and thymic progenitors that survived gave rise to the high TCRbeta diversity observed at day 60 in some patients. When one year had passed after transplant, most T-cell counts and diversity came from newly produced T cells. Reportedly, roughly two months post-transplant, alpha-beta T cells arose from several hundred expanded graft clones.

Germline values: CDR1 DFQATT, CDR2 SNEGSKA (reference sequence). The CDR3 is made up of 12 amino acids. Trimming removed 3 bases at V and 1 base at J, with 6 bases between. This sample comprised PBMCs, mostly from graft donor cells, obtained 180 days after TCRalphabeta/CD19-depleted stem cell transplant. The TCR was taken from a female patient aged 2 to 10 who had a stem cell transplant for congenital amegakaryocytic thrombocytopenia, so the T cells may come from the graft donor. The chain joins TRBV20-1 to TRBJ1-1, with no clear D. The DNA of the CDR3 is TGCAGTGCTAGGCGAGGGAACACTGAAGCTTTCTTT. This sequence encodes CSARRGNTEAFF.